This passage covers 23 T cell receptor beta chains from one sample sequenced in a study of graft-versus-host responses after intestinal transplantation. Only in-frame clones appear in the TCRdb table, and some are missing; sequencing was by immunoSEQ multiplex PCR. The sample carries some 19,000 clones, roughly a third recorded once. The sample in question was alloreactive CD4+ T cells from a mixed lymphocyte reaction culture, obtained before transplantation. The subset: CFSE-low proliferating T cells sorted from approximately 6-day pre-transplant mixed lymphocyte reaction (GvH or HvG direction). The source of these receptors is a human patient who was an organ donor for intestinal transplantation.

This clone was seen a few times. The chain carries TRBV5-1 and TRBJ2-1; D gene unclear. This CDR3 has 14 amino acids. Trimming took off 5 bases at V and 6 bases at J, with 15 bases between the two ends. Per germline, CDR1 SGHRS and CDR2 YFSETQ. This chain's CDR3 is CASSFVAQSNEQFF. CDR3 sequence (DNA): TGCGCCAGCAGTTTTGTGGCCCAGTCCAATGAGCAGTTCTTC.

The J gene is TRBJ1-1, the V gene TRBV6-5; D is possibly TRBD1 (5 bases). V was shortened by 0 bases and J by 10 bases, with 9 bases between the two germline ends. This CDR3 region has 12 residues. The germline V gene has CDR1 MNHEY and CDR2 SVGAGI. The CDR3 DNA is TGTGCCAGCAGTTACTCGGGACGGGTAGCTTTCTTT. Encoded protein: CASSYSGRVAFF.

The rearrangement links TRBV27 to TRBJ2-5; perhaps TRBD1 as D (5 bases). Germline-derived CDR1 and CDR2 are MNHEY and SMNVEV (reference sequence). This CDR3 has 15 residues. V was clipped by 10 bases and J by 0 bases, with 18 bases between them. The CDR3 loop is CATSIDRTHQETQYF. The CDR3 DNA is TGTGCCACGAGTATTGATCGGACACACCAAGAGACCCAGTACTTC.

The chain has TRBV7-8 and TRBJ1-2; D not resolved. Trimming pared 5 bases from V and 4 bases from J, leaving 23 bases between. Germline V gene lookup returns CDR1 SGHVS and CDR2 FQNEAQ. This CDR3 has 17 residues. The CDR3 DNA reads TGTGCCAGCAGCGATAGGAAGCTTACCCGAAAGACCTATGGCTACACCTTC. Translated: CASSDRKLTRKTYGYTF.

The V gene is TRBV5-4, the J gene TRBJ1-1, with D possibly matching TRBD1 (5 bases). The V gene's germline CDR1 is SGHNT and CDR2 YYREEE (reference sequence). Trimming stripped 4 bases from V and 2 bases from J, with 6 bases between. The CDR3 consists of 12 residues. The CDR3 loop is CASSRDNTEAFF. Here the CDR3 DNA reads TGTGCCAGCAGCCGGGACAACACTGAAGCTTTCTTT.

The chain is built from TRBV7-9 and TRBJ1-1; possible D gene TRBD1, 6 bases. The germline V gene has CDR1 SEHNR and CDR2 FQNEAQ (reference sequence). The CDR3 runs 14 residues. V was pared by 6 bases and J by 1 base, with 12 bases between. The CDR3 nucleotides read TGTGCCAGCAGGGGGGACACCCAGAACACTGAAGCTTTCTTT. As protein: CASRGDTQNTEAFF.

This clone turned up a few times. The chain couples TRBV10-1 to TRBJ1-6; 9 bases agree with TRBD1. V trimming: 10 bases; J trimming: 10 bases; junction bases outside the gene matches: 11. CDR1 and CDR2 (germline): WNHNN, SYGVQD (reference sequence). The CDR3 covers 14 residues. The CDR3 loop is CAIAPGDRESPLHF. The CDR3 coding sequence is TGCGCCATCGCGCCCGGGGACAGGGAGTCACCCCTCCACTTT.

The rearrangement joins TRBV11-3 to TRBJ2-5; D not resolved. Trimming removed 3 bases at V and 6 bases at J, with 14 bases between. Germline CDR1 SGHNT, CDR2 YENEEA. The CDR3 extends over 14 amino acids. The CDR3 loop is CASSFYLGSKTQYF. CDR3 in DNA: TGTGCCAGCAGCTTTTATCTAGGGTCCAAGACCCAGTACTTC. Full variable domain (missing parts from reference TRBV11-3 and TRBJ2-5): EAGVVQSPRYKIIEKKQPVAFWCNPISGHNTLYWYLQNLGQGPELLIRYENEEAVDDSQLPKDRFSAERLKGVDSTLKIQPAELGDSAVYLCASSFYLGSKTQYFGPGTRLLVL.

By share, this clone ranks as medium-sized. The gene calls are TRBV10-3 and TRBJ1-2, with 7 bases lining up with TRBD1. Germline CDR1 is ENHRY and CDR2 is SYGVKD. The CDR3 sequence is 14 residues long. V was pared by 3 bases and J by 2 bases, with 3 bases of the junction left unmatched. CDR3: CAISDTGANYGYTF. In DNA, the CDR3 is TGTGCCATCAGTGATACAGGGGCCAACTATGGCTACACCTTC.

This clone was found a few times. This sequence joins TRBV6-5 and TRBJ1-1, with TRBD1 as a possible D gene (6 bases). This CDR3 spans 14 amino acids. Germline CDR1 and CDR2: MNHEY and SVGAGI. V was clipped by 7 bases and J by 3 bases, with 15 bases between them. The DNA for the CDR3 is TGTGCCAGCACCCAGGGGAGAGTGGACACTGAAGCTTTCTTT. This translates into CASTQGRVDTEAFF.

In its sample, this clone was seen a few times. The genes are TRBV5-4 and TRBJ2-3; 8 bases are shared with TRBD2. CDR1 is SGHNT, CDR2 YYREEE, per germline (reference sequence). V trimming: 4 bases; J trimming: 3 bases; junction bases outside the gene matches: 7. The CDR3 loop spans 15 amino acids. The CDR3 loop reads CASSEISGATDTQYF. CDR3 nucleotide sequence: TGTGCCAGCAGCGAGATTAGCGGGGCTACAGATACGCAGTATTTT.

This clone showed up just a few times. The chain couples TRBV5-1 to TRBJ2-5; tentative D call: TRBD2 (5 bases). The V and J ends lost 0 bases and 0 bases respectively, with 6 bases between them. Per germline, CDR1 SGHRS and CDR2 YFSETQ. The CDR3 runs 14 residues. CDR3 region: CASSLAGNQETQYF. The CDR3 DNA reads as TGCGCCAGCAGCTTGGCCGGGAACCAAGAGACCCAGTACTTC.

The table lists this clone with a few counts. The V gene is TRBV15, the J gene TRBJ2-2; TRBD2 matches 9 bases. The CDR3 loop spans 13 amino acids. In germline, CDR1 is LNHNV, CDR2 YYDKDF (reference sequence). The V gene end was trimmed by 6 bases and the J gene end by 4 bases; junction bases not matched to a gene: 0. The CDR3 reads CATRTSGTGELFF. As DNA, the CDR3 is TGTGCCACCAGGACTAGCGGCACCGGGGAGCTGTTTTTT.

This chain joins TRBV1 and TRBJ2-3; the table's TRBD1 call for D was not verified on the DNA. TRBV1 is deemed a pseudogene. This CDR3 comprises 17 residues. DNA of the CDR3: TGCACCAGCAGCCAAGATTCGGGGGACAGGGAACCAGCTACGCAGTATTTT. Translating gives CTSSQDSGDREPATQYF.

V and J are TRBV6-1 and TRBJ2-7, with TRBD1 as a possible D gene (6 bases). This CDR3 region has 15 residues. The germline V gene has CDR1 MNHNS and CDR2 SASEGT. V lost 6 bases, J lost 1 base, and 16 bases lay in between. CDR3 nucleotides: TGTGCCAGCAGCCCAGACAGGTCATCTTCCTACGAGCAGTACTTC. This encodes CASSPDRSSSYEQYF.

The chain is built from TRBV5-1 and TRBJ2-5; perhaps TRBD1 as D (6 bases). The V gene's germline CDR1 is SGHRS and CDR2 YFSETQ. The V gene lost 0 bases and the J gene lost 2 bases, with 11 bases spanning the gap. CDR3 size: 15 residues. The CDR3 region has the DNA TGCGCCAGCAGCTTGGCCGGGACATTTCAAGAGACCCAGTACTTC. Its translation is CASSLAGTFQETQYF.

By share, this clone ranks as medium-sized. The chain joins TRBV19 to TRBJ2-2; 8 nucleotides align to TRBD1. Germline V gene data show CDR1 as LNHDA and CDR2 as SQIVND (reference sequence). The CDR3 is 15 amino acids. After removal of 4 bases from V and 6 bases from J, the junction contained 7 bases not matched to a gene. This chain's CDR3 is CASSTSGGAAGELFF. The CDR3, as DNA: TGTGCCAGTAGTACTTCAGGGGGCGCGGCCGGGGAGCTGTTTTTT.

V gene TRBV6-9 combines with J gene TRBJ2-2; no clear D. Trimming removed 3 bases from V and 5 bases from J, with 4 bases in between. The germline V gene has CDR1 MNHGY and CDR2 SVAAGI. The CDR3 extends over 12 amino acids. This CDR3 reads CASSYSTGELFF. DNA of the CDR3: TGTGCCAGCAGTTACTCAACCGGGGAGCTGTTTTTT.

This chain links TRBV6-5 with TRBJ1-1; D gene uncertain. Trimming removed 0 bases at V and 10 bases at J, with 12 bases between. Germline-derived CDR1 and CDR2 are MNHEY and SVGAGI. The CDR3 is 13 residues long. The CDR3 region is CASSYSTAGRAFF. The CDR3 DNA reads as TGTGCCAGCAGTTACTCGACCGCAGGCCGAGCTTTCTTT.

This rearrangement joins TRBV29-1 to TRBJ2-3; D tentatively fits TRBD1 or TRBD2 (5 bases each). Looked up from germline, CDR1 is SQVTM and CDR2 is ANQGSEA. The V gene lost 2 bases and the J gene lost 0 bases, with 15 bases spanning the gap. CDR3 length: 16 amino acids. The CDR3 DNA is TGCAGCGTTGAATCGGGACCCGCCGCTAGCACAGATACGCAGTATTTT. Protein: CSVESGPAASTDTQYF.

As concerns this clone: The same CDR3 is also encoded by other DNA sequences in this sample. The CDR3 region is CASREGQATYEQYF. CDR3 sequence (DNA): TGTGCCAGCAGGGAGGGACAGGCGACCTACGAGCAGTACTTC. This chain connects TRBV28 to TRBJ2-7; TRBD1 matches at 8 bases. With 6 bases clipped from V and 2 bases from J, the junction kept 6 bases outside the gene matches. The CDR3 consists of 14 residues. Per germline, CDR1 MDHEN and CDR2 SYDVKM.

The chain recombines TRBV19 with TRBJ2-5; the match to TRBD1 covers 11 bases. Germline lookup yields CDR1 LNHDA and CDR2 SQIVND (reference sequence). The ends lost 3 bases at V and 1 base at J; junction bases unmatched: 4. The CDR3 is made up of 16 amino acids. CDR3 amino acids: CASSIQGTGGQETQYF. Here the CDR3 DNA reads TGTGCCAGTAGTATTCAGGGGACAGGGGGCCAAGAGACCCAGTACTTC.

The chain couples TRBV6-6 to TRBJ2-3; the match to TRBD2 covers 9 bases. V lost 7 bases to trimming and J lost 4 bases; unmatched junction nucleotides: 9. The CDR3 has 15 residues. Germline values: CDR1 MNHNY, CDR2 SVGAGI (reference sequence). In DNA, the CDR3 is TGTGCCAGCACTTCTCCGGGACTAGCCGCAGATACGCAGTATTTT. Its translation is CASTSPGLAADTQYF.